Detailed here is one T cell receptor beta chain. This specimen belongs to a study of T-cell memory formation after mild COVID-19. Each CDR3 protein gets one entry after TCRdb re-called the 5' RACE reads with MiXCR. Found here are roughly 250,000 distinct CDR3 sequences, over 15% of them singletons; the top ten hold 22%. Trimming cost V 3 bases and J 4 bases; bases outside gene matches: 7. Germline CDR1 and CDR2: KGHDR and SFDVKD. This CDR3 has 15 residues. The source of this sequence is a man aged 18 to 30 who had mild COVID-19 (a few samples of this study predate the infection). Cell type and time point are not known. Sequencing input: PBMCs or a T cell subset sorted from them (not recorded which). V gene TRBV24-1 combines with J gene TRBJ2-5; 7 bases are a match to TRBD1. CDR3 nucleotide sequence: TGTGCCACCAGTGATGACAGGGCGATCCCAGAGACCCAGTACTTC. Protein sequence: CATSDDRAIPETQYF.